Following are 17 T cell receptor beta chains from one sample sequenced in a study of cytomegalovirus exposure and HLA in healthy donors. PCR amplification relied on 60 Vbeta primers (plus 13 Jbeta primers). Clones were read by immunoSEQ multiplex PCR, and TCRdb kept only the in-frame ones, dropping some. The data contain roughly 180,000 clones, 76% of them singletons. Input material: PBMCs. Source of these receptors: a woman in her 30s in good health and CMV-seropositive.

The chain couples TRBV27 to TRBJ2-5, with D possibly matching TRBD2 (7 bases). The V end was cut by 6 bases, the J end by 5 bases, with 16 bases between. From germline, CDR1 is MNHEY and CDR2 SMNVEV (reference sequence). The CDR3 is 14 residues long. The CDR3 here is CASSSRGGAETQYF. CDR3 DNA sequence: TGTGCCAGCAGCTCGAGGGGGGGCGCGGAGACCCAGTACTTC.

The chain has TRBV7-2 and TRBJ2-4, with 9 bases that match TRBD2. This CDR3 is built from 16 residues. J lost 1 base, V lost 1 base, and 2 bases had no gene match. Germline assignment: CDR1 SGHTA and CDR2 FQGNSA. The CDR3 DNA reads TGTGCCAGCAGCTTAGGAAGCGGGGGGGCCAAAAACATTCAGTACTTC. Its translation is CASSLGSGGAKNIQYF.

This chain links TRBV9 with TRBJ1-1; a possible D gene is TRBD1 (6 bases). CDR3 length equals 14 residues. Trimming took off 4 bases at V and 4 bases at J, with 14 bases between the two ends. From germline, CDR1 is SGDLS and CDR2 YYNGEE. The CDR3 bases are TGTGCCAGCAGCCCCCACCGAGGGGGCACTGAAGCTTTCTTT. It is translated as CASSPHRGGTEAFF.

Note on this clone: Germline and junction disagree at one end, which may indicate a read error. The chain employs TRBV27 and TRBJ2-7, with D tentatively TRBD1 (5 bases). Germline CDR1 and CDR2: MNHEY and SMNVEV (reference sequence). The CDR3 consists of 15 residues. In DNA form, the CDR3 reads TGTGCCAGTAGTTTAAGTCAGGGCCCTTCTTACGAGCAGTACTTC. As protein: CASSLSQGPSYEQYF.

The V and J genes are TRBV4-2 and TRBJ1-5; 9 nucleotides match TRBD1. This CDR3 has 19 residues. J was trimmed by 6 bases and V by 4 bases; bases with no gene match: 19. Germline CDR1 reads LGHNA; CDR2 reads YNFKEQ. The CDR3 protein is CASSPVATRDRVRGQPQHF. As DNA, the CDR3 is TGTGCCAGCAGCCCGGTCGCGACGAGGGACAGGGTAAGGGGTCAGCCCCAGCATTTT.

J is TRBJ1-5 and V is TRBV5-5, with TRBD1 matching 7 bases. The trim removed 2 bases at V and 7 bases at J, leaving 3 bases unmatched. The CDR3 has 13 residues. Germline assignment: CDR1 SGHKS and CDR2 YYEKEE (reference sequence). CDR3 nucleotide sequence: TGTGCCAGCAGCTTAAAAGGGGGCCAGCCCCAGCATTTT. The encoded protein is CASSLKGGQPQHF.

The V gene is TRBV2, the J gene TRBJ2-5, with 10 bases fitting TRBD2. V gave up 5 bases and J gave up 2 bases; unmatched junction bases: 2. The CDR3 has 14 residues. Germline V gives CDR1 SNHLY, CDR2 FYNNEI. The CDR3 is CASSKLAGQETQYF. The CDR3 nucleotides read TGTGCCAGCAGTAAACTAGCGGGGCAAGAGACCCAGTACTTC.

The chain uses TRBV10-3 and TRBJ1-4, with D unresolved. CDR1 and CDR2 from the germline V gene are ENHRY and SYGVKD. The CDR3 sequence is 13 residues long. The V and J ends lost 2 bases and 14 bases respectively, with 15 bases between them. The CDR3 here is CAISERYEGELFF. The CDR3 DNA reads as TGTGCCATCAGTGAGCGCTATGAGGGTGAGCTGTTTTTT.

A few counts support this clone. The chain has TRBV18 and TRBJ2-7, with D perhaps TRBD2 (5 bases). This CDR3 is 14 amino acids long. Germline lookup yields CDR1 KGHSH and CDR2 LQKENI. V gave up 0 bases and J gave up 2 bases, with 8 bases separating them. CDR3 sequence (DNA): TGTGCCAGCTCACCACCGCTAGCTCCCTACGAGCAGTACTTC. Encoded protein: CASSPPLAPYEQYF.

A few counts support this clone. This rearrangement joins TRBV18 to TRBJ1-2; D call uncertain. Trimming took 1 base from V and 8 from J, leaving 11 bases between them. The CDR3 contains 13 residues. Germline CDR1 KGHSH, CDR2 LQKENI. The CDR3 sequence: CASSPLGESGYTF. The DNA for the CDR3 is TGTGCCAGCTCACCACTGGGAGAGAGCGGCTACACCTTC.

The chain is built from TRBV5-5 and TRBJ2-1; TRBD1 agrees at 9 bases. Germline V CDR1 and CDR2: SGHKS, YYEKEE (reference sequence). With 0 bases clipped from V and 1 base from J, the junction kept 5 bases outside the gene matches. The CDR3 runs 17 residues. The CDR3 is CASSLVVGTGSYNEQFF. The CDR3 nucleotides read TGTGCCAGCAGCTTGGTAGTGGGGACAGGGTCCTACAATGAGCAGTTCTTC.

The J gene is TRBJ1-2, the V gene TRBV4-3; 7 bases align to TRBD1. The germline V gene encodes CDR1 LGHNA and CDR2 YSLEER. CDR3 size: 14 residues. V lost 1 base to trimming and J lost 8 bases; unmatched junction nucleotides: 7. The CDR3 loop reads CASSQVGTVGGYTF. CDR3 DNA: TGCGCCAGCAGCCAAGTCGGGACAGTGGGGGGCTACACCTTC.

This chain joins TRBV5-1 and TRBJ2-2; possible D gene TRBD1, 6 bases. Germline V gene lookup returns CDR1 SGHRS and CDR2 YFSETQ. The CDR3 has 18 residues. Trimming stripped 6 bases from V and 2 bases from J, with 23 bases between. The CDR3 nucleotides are TGCGCCAGCACCCAGGAGGTGCCGGGACACATTAACACCGGGGAGCTGTTTTTT. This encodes CASTQEVPGHINTGELFF.

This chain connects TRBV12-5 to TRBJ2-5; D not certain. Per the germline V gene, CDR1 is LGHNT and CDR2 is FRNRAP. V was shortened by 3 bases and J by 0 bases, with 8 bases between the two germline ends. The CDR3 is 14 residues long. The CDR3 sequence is CASGLLPDQETQYF. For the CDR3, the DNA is TGTGCTAGTGGTTTACTACCCGACCAAGAGACCCAGTACTTC.

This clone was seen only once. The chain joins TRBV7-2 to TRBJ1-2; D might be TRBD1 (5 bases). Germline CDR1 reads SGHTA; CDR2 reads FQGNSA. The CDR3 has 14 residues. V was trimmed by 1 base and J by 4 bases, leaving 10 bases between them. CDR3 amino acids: CASSLVSGFYGYTF. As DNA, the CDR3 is TGTGCCAGCAGCTTAGTGTCAGGGTTCTATGGCTACACCTTC.

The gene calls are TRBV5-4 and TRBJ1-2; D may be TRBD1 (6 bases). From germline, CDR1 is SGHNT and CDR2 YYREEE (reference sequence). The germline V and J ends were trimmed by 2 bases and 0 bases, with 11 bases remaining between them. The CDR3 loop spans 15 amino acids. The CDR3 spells CASSFQQGANYGYTF. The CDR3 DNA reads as TGTGCCAGCAGCTTTCAACAGGGTGCTAACTATGGCTACACCTTC.

CDR3 sequence reads: CASRVYRGSSYNEQFF. The CDR3 DNA is TGTGCCAGCCGAGTCTACAGGGGGAGCTCCTACAATGAGCAGTTCTTC. The chain is built from TRBV2 and TRBJ2-1, with 8 bases aligning to TRBD1. The J segment lost 0 bases and the V segment lost 8 bases, leaving 9 bases of the junction unmatched. In germline, CDR1 is SNHLY, CDR2 FYNNEI. The CDR3 sequence is 16 residues long.